This record concerns one TCR beta chain sequence. This clonotype was detected only once. The antigen it recognizes is unknown. No base quality information exists; no much larger clone differs at one position. This sample stems from a study of blood T cells in healthy people across ages (dated by TCRdb to 2015 to 2017). About the full investigation: In model experiments, roughly one uniquely barcoded TCR beta cDNA molecule per two T cells was captured by template switching. The study analyzed two additional independent replicas of 1 million unique cDNA reads from the same blood draw for two donors, one aged 18 to 30 and one aged 80 or older. Donors were grouped into four age groups: young (average roughly 15 years), middle-aged (under 40), aged (around 62) and long-lived (just over 80). The study measured age-related changes in TCR beta repertoire diversity using deep sequencing normalized with unique cDNA molecular identifiers. To avoid experimental bias, donors of different ages were distributed randomly across sequencing lanes. What the study reported, not specific to this receptor: Because donor CMV infection status was unknown, age-related changes in expanded clonotypes were potentially confounded. The long-lived group showed more naive CD4+ T cells, fewer expanded clones and increased TCR diversity than the aged group, suggesting age selection. Total diversity estimates from one million sequenced T cells were considered lower bounds and underestimates. The percentage of naive T cells measured by flow cytometry correlated strongly with observed TCR beta diversity. Because profiling used bulk unsorted PBMCs, naive and antigen-experienced compartments could not be compared conclusively. Observed TCR beta diversity per million T cells fell roughly linearly with age, and a significant reduction was already apparent by age approximately 40.

Taken from the germline V gene (reference sequence), the CDR1 and CDR2 loops are MNHEY and SMNVEV. The CDR3 runs 16 residues from the cysteine to the phenylalanine. Only the CDR3 portion is preserved as DNA: 48 bases, with reading frame beginning at the first base. The V end loses 1 base and the J end loses 4 bases, and a stretch of 17 bases separates them. Libraries were prepared through 5' RACE. Sequencing was carried out with an Illumina HiSeq 2500. A second PCR of about 6 to 12 cycles was run with a J-beta primer mix and a sample-barcoded 5' primer. A unique molecular identifier was introduced onto each TCR beta cDNA molecule by a template-switch 5' adaptor carrying 12 random nucleotides. Each sample yielded at least 2.5 million CDR3-containing paired-end reads. The Mint cDNA synthesis kit, primed by a TRBC-specific oligonucleotide, was used to synthesize first-strand cDNA from all RNA. Following uracil-DNA glycosylase treatment, a first 18-cycle PCR with universal primers M1SS and BC2_uni_R was performed on all cDNA. As for how the authors treated the data: For normalization, 1 million high-quality reads, each with a distinct molecular identifier, were randomly selected from each sample. Instead of being binned into consensus sequences, reads with shared molecular identifiers were discarded. MiTCR, set to a Q25 quality threshold and the strictest error-elimination algorithm, was used for CDR3 identification, clonotype clustering and error correction. A nonparametric unseen species model with Euler transformation was used to estimate a lower bound on total TCR beta diversity. TCRdb trimmed public reads at Q25 via fastp, called clones via MiXCR and kept in-frame beta chains. A single entry per CDR3 protein holds the most common genes and DNA from its merged rows. TCRdb assigned the V and J calls; the authors' analysis was not used. The table for this sample lists about 1.4 million distinct CDR3 sequences; roughly 59% of them were counted only once. The top ten hold 5% to 7% of the sample.

Donors were a few dozen systemically healthy Caucasian individuals from Russia aged 6 to 90 years. Each donor gave ten milliliters of peripheral blood, collected into EDTA-treated Vacutainer tubes. Ficoll-Paque density-gradient centrifugation was used to isolate PBMCs, with at least 7 million per sample. Total RNA was extracted from PBMCs with Trizol reagent, with at least 5.5 micrograms obtained per sample. The percentages of naive CD45RAhigh/CD27high T cells were determined by flow cytometry on a PBMC aliquot from every donor. Material for sequencing was blood. This TCR was recovered from a man younger than 30 in good health. The chain is made from TRBV27 and TRBJ2-7; the D gene assignment is perhaps TRBD1 or TRBD2, with each matching 6 bases. The bases read TGTGCCAGCAGTTTATGGCACGGGGGCGCTTTTTACGAGCAGTACTTC. It is translated as CASSLWHGGAFYEQYF.